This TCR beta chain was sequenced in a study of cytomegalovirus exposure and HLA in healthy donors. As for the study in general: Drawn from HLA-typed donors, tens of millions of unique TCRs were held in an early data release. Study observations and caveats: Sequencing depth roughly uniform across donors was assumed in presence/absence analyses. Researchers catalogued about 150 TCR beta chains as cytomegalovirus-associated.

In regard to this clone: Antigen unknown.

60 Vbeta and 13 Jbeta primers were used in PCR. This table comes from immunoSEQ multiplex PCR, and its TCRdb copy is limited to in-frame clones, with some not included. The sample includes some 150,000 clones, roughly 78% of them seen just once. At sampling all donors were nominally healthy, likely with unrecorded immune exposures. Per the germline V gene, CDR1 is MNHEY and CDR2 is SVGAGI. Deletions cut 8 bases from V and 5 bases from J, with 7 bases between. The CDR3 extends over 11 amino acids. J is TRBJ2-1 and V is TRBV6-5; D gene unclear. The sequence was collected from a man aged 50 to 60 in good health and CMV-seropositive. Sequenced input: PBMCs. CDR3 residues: CASAYNNEQFF. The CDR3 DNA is TGTGCCAGCGCGTATAACAATGAGCAGTTCTTC.